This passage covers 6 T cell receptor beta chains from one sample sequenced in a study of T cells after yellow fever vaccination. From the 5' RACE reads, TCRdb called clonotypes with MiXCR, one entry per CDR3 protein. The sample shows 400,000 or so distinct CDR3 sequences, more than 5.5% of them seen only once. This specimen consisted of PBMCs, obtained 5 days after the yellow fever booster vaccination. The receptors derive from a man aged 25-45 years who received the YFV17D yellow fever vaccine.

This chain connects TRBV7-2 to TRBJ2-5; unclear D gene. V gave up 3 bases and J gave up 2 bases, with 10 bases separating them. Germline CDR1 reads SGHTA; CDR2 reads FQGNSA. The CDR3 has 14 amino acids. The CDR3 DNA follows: TGTGCCAGCAGCTTCTGGGGATATCAAGAGACCCAGTACTTC. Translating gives CASSFWGYQETQYF.

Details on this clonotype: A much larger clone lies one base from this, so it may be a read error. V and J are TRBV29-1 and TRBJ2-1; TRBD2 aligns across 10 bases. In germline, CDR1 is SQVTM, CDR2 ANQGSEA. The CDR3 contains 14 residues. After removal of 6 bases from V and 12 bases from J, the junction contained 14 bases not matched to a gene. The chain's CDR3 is CSVPQREGPSVQFF. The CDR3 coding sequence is TGCAGCGTCCCCCAGCGGGAGGGCCCTAGTGTGCAGTTCTTC.

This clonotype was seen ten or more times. In DNA, the CDR3 is TGTGCCAGCAGCTTGGCAAGACAGGGGGCCAGGAATGAGCAGTTCTTC. Residues: CASSLARQGARNEQFF. The chain uses TRBV5-5 and TRBJ2-1; TRBD1 aligns across 10 bases. This CDR3 spans 16 amino acids. Germline-derived CDR1 and CDR2 are SGHKS and YYEKEE (reference sequence). The ends lost 0 bases at V and 7 bases at J; junction bases unmatched: 7.

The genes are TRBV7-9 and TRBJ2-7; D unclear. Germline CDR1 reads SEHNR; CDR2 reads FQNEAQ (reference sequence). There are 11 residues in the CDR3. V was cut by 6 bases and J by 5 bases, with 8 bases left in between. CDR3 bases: TGTGCCAGCAGGGAAGGGAACGAGCAGTACTTC. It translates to CASREGNEQYF.

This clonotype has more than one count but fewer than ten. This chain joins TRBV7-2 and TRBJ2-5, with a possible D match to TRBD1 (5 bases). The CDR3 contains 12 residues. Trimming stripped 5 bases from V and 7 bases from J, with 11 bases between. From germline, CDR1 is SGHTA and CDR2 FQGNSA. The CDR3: CASSRTPGTQYF. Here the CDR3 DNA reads TGTGCCAGCAGCAGGACACCGGGGACCCAGTACTTC.

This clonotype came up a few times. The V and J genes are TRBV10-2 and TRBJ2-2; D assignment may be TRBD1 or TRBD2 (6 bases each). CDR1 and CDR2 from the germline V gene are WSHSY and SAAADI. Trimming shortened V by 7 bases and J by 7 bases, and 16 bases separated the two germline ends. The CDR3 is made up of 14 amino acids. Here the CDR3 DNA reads TGCGCCAGCACAACTCTAGGAGGGGGCGGGGAGCTGTTTTTT. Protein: CASTTLGGGGELFF.